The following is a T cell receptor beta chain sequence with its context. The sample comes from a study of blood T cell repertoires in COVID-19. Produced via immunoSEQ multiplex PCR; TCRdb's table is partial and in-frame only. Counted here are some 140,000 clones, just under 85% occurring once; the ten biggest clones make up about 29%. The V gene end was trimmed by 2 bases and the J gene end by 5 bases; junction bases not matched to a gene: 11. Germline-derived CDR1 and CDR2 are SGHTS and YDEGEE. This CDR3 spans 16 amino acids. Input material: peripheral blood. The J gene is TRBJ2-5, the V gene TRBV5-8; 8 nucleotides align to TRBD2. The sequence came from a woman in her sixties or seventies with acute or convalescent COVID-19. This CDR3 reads CASSFDRGGLQETQYF. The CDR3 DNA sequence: TGTGCCAGCAGCTTCGATCGGGGGGGCCTTCAGGAGACCCAGTACTTC.